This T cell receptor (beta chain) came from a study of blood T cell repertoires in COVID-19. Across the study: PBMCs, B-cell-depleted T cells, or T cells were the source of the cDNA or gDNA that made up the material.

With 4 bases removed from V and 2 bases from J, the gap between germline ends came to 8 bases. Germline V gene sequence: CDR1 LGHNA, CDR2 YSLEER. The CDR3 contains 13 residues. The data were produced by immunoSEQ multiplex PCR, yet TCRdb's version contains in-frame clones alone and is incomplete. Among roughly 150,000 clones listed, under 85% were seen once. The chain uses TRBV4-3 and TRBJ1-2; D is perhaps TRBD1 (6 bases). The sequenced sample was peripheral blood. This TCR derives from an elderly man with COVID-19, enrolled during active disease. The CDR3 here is CASSPQGNYGYTF. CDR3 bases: TGCGCCAGCAGCCCACAGGGAAACTATGGCTACACCTTC.